Shown below are 16 T cell receptor beta chains from a single sample sequenced in a study of metastatic and nonmetastatic thyroid tumors. Through MiXCR, TCRdb re-clonotyped the PCR reads. Altogether over 70,000 clones are present, more than 15% being singletons, with the ten largest covering 9.5% to 15%. Thyroid surgery was preceded by no treatment in any patient. Material: blood. The receptor set was obtained from a female donor with papillary thyroid cancer or a benign thyroid nodule (not recorded which). Some clones in this sample may be carry-over from other donors' samples.

There are many counts of this clone. The CDR3 nucleotides are TGTGCCAGCAGCGTGCCAGGGTTGAATGAGCAGTTCTTC. It is translated as CASSVPGLNEQFF. This chain joins TRBV9 and TRBJ2-1, with a tentative D call TRBD1 (5 bases). CDR3 length equals 13 residues. With 2 bases removed from V and 7 bases from J, the gap between germline ends came to 10 bases. The germline V gene encodes CDR1 SGDLS and CDR2 YYNGEE.

This clone was recorded at least ten times. J is TRBJ2-7 and V is TRBV11-3; 13 bases are a match to TRBD2. The V gene's germline CDR1 is SGHNT and CDR2 YENEEA. V dropped 5 bases and J dropped 2; count of bases not matched to a gene: 6. The CDR3 is 16 residues long. CDR3 DNA: TGTGCCAGCAGCCCCGGGGGGACTAGCGGGACCTACGAGCAGTACTTC. Translation: CASSPGGTSGTYEQYF.

This clone showed up many times. The chain has TRBV20-1 and TRBJ2-3; TRBD1 might be the D (5 bases). The germline CDR1 and CDR2 sequences are DFQATT and SNEGSKA (reference sequence). V was trimmed by 0 bases and J by 2 bases, leaving 12 bases between them. The CDR3 loop spans 15 amino acids. The CDR3 nucleotides are TGCAGTGCTAGAGATCGCCTCAGGGTCACAGATACGCAGTATTTT. Translated: CSARDRLRVTDTQYF.

The rearrangement links TRBV5-6 to TRBJ2-1; TRBD2 aligns across 7 bases. The germline V gene encodes CDR1 SGHDT and CDR2 YYEEEE. The V gene end was trimmed by 4 bases and the J gene end by 5 bases; junction bases not matched to a gene: 12. This CDR3 contains 16 residues. The CDR3 bases are TGTGCCAGCAGCCCCCCCCGGGACGGGGGGAACAATGAGCAGTTCTTC. Translating it yields CASSPPRDGGNNEQFF.

This clone was counted ten times or more. The V gene is TRBV7-9, the J gene TRBJ1-5, with D uncertain. The CDR3 has 12 amino acids. The germline V and J ends were trimmed by 5 bases and 3 bases, with 5 bases remaining between them. Germline V gene data show CDR1 as SEHNR and CDR2 as FQNEAQ (reference sequence). As DNA, the CDR3 is TGTGCCAGCAGCCGAACCAATCAGCCCCAGCATTTT. Translating gives CASSRTNQPQHF. Combining the CDR3 with reference TRBV7-9 and TRBJ1-5 gives the whole variable domain DTGVSQNPRHKITKRGQNVTFRCDPISEHNRLYWYRQTLGQGPEFLTYFQNEAQLEKSRLLSDRFSAERPKGSFSTLEIQRTEQGDSAMYLCASSRTNQPQHFGDGTRLSIL.

This clone has more than one count but fewer than ten. The chain carries TRBV10-1 and TRBJ1-1; the D is unclear. This CDR3 has 13 amino acids. Germline V lookup: CDR1 WNHNN, CDR2 SYGVQD (reference sequence). V shed 3 bases and J shed 2 bases, with 7 bases lying between them. CDR3 in DNA: TGCGCCAGCAGTGATTCAATAAACACTGAAGCTTTCTTT. This sequence encodes CASSDSINTEAFF.

There are many counts of this clone. The chain employs TRBV11-1 and TRBJ1-5; D gene unclear. The CDR3 runs 17 residues. Germline loops: CDR1 SGHAT, CDR2 FQDESV (reference sequence). Trimming removed 1 base at V and 0 bases at J, with 13 bases between. CDR3 nucleotide sequence: TGTGCCAGCAGCTTAGTGGGCGGACCCTATAGCAATCAGCCCCAGCATTTT. This sequence encodes CASSLVGGPYSNQPQHF.

The sample holds many counts of this clone. The J gene is TRBJ1-1, the V gene TRBV11-1; possibly TRBD1 for D (6 bases). Germline values: CDR1 SGHAT, CDR2 FQDESV (reference sequence). Trimming removed 1 base at V and 3 bases at J, with 15 bases between. The CDR3 runs 16 residues. CDR3 coding DNA: TGTGCCAGCAGCTTAGATCGTGGGGGCATGCACACTGAAGCTTTCTTT. Translation: CASSLDRGGMHTEAFF.

The V gene is TRBV6-1, the J gene TRBJ1-3, with no clear D. V shed 7 bases and J shed 0 bases, with 16 bases lying between them. Germline CDR1 and CDR2: MNHNS and SASEGT. The CDR3 sequence is 16 residues long. The CDR3 nucleotides are TGTGCCAGCAAAAGGGTCAGTTCCGGCTCTGGAAACACCATATATTTT. It encodes CASKRVSSGSGNTIYF.

The chain couples TRBV20-1 to TRBJ2-4; D is unresolved. The length of the CDR3 is 13 residues. Trimming took 2 bases from V and 1 from J, leaving 6 bases between them. Germline CDR1 is DFQATT and CDR2 is SNEGSKA (reference sequence). The CDR3 coding sequence is TGCAGTGCTAGAAGGGTGGCCAAAAACATTCAGTACTTC. This gives the protein CSARRVAKNIQYF.

This clone was picked up a small number of times. This rearrangement joins TRBV19 to TRBJ2-7; 7 nucleotides line up with TRBD2. This CDR3 is built from 13 residues. Losses at the gene ends were 5 bases for V and 4 bases for J; bases not matched to a gene: 5. CDR1 is LNHDA, CDR2 SQIVND, per germline (reference sequence). The CDR3 nucleotides are TGTGCCAGTAGTGCTGGACTAGAATACGAGCAGTACTTC. This translates into CASSAGLEYEQYF.

This clone was observed many times. The chain uses TRBV20-1 and TRBJ2-1, with 9 positions matching TRBD1. Unmatched junction bases numbered 7, after V lost 2 bases and J lost 8 bases. Germline V gene data show CDR1 as DFQATT and CDR2 as SNEGSKA (reference sequence). The CDR3 has 14 amino acids. In nucleotides, the CDR3 is TGCAGTGCTAGACCAGACAGGGGGTCAGATGAGCAGTTCTTC. Protein: CSARPDRGSDEQFF.

This clone was counted many times. The V and J genes are TRBV6-1 and TRBJ1-1; D call uncertain. Germline assignment: CDR1 MNHNS and CDR2 SASEGT. Trimming stripped 6 bases from V and 1 base from J, with 12 bases between. This CDR3 spans 14 amino acids. This CDR3 reads CASSPPQRNTEAFF. The CDR3 nucleotides read TGTGCCAGCAGCCCTCCTCAGAGGAACACTGAAGCTTTCTTT.

At least ten counts were recorded for this clone. This rearrangement joins TRBV30 to TRBJ2-1; the D call may be TRBD1 or TRBD2 (5 bases each). Germline-derived CDR1 and CDR2 are GTSNPN and SVGIG (reference sequence). The CDR3 has 12 residues. Trimming removed 5 bases from V and 12 bases from J, with 17 bases in between. In nucleotides, the CDR3 is TGTGCCTGGCGACTGGGGGACCTCCGGCAGTTCTTC. Its translation is CAWRLGDLRQFF.

This clone was observed at least ten times. The rearrangement joins TRBV27 to TRBJ1-1; D is perhaps TRBD1 (6 bases). Germline V gene lookup returns CDR1 MNHEY and CDR2 SMNVEV (reference sequence). This CDR3 is built from 13 residues. Trimming removed 1 base from V and 8 bases from J, with 11 bases in between. Here the CDR3 reads CASSLFRGGEAFF. CDR3 DNA sequence: TGTGCCAGCAGTTTATTCAGGGGCGGGGAAGCTTTCTTT.

This clone was seen just once. A much bigger clone sits one base away, suggesting this may be a read error. Other DNA sequences in this sample translate to the same CDR3. The J gene is TRBJ2-5, the V gene TRBV7-7; 10 bases agree with TRBD2. Germline V lookup: CDR1 SSHAT, CDR2 FNYEAQ (reference sequence). This CDR3 contains 15 residues. The DNA of the CDR3 is TGTGCTAGCAGCTTATCTTCTAGCGGGAGAGAGACCCAGTACTTC. This encodes CASSLSSSGRETQYF.